This is a list of T cell receptor beta chains from one sample in a study of T cell responses to AZD1222 COVID-19 vaccine. This table comes from immunoSEQ multiplex PCR, and its TCRdb copy is limited to in-frame clones, with some not included. Seen here are about 140,000 clones, about 92% observed once, and the top ten hold approximately 6.3%. The sample consisted of peripheral blood, taken 28 days after the second AZD1222 dose. The receptors originated from an adult who received the AZD1222 COVID-19 vaccine. Both conserved end residues are part of each CDR3. Each record gives: J gene, clone size, V gene, D gene, CDR3 DNA, CDR3 protein. The D gene is left open where the match is weak. The listing skips clone size in some rows; elsewhere it reads once, few, many or a size class.

TRBJ1-1 NA TRBV19 TRBD1 TGTGCCAGTAGTATCGGGACAGGGGGAAACACTGAAGCTTTCTTT CASSIGTGGNTEAFF
TRBJ1-5 NA TRBV7-9 NA TGTGCCAGCAGCCCAGGGTCTACCTCTCAGCCCCAGCATTTT CASSPGSTSQPQHF
TRBJ2-5 NA TRBV7-2 NA TGTGCCAGCAGCTTAGATATCTCTCCCGAAGAGACCCAGTACTTC CASSLDISPEETQYF
TRBJ1-5 NA TRBV28 NA TGTGCCAGCAGTTCGGGGGGCGTCCCCAATCAGCCCCAGCATTTT CASSSGGVPNQPQHF
TRBJ2-3 NA TRBV18 NA TGTGCCAGCTCACCACGGTCCGGGTCATTGGGCGATACGCAGTATTTT CASSPRSGSLGDTQYF
TRBJ1-5 NA TRBV14 NA TGTGCCAGCAGGAGTTCAGGACCCAATCAGCCCCAGCATTTT CASRSSGPNQPQHF
TRBJ1-5 NA TRBV2 TRBD1 TGTGCCAGTAAAAGGACAGGGAATAGCAATCAGCCCCAGCATTTT CASKRTGNSNQPQHF
TRBJ2-7 NA TRBV5-4 NA TGTGCCAGCAACCCGGACACTACCTACGAGCAGTACTTC CASNPDTTYEQYF
TRBJ2-1 NA TRBV28 TRBD1 TGTGCCAGCAGAACTGGACAGGGGTATATGTATGAGCAGTTCTTC CASRTGQGYMYEQFF
TRBJ2-3 NA TRBV9 NA TGTGCCAGCAGCGGGCACAGTTCTAGCACAGATACGCAGTATTTT CASSGHSSSTDTQYF
TRBJ1-1 once TRBV10-2 NA TGCGCCAGCAGGGAACAGGGAAGCACTGAAGCTTTCTTT CASREQGSTEAFF
TRBJ1-5 NA TRBV6-5 NA TGTGCCAGCAGCCTAAATAGCAATCAGCCCCAGCATTTT CASSLNSNQPQHF
TRBJ1-2 NA TRBV28 NA TGTGCCAGCAGGATAGGGTCTAGTCGGTATGGCTACACCTTC CASRIGSSRYGYTF
TRBJ2-2 NA TRBV20-1 NA TGCAGTGCCTCAGGGACCGGGGAGCTGTTTTTT CSASGTGELFF
TRBJ1-2 NA TRBV19 NA TGTGCCAGCACCCCGCCGGGGACCTGGGGCTACACCTTC CASTPPGTWGYTF
TRBJ1-5 NA TRBV18 NA TGTGCCAGCTCAGTCGACGGCAATCAGCCCCAGCATTTT CASSVDGNQPQHF
TRBJ1-2 NA TRBV7-2 NA TGTGCCAGCAGCTACGACGGCTATGGCTACACCTTC CASSYDGYGYTF
TRBJ1-3 NA TRBV19 NA TGTGCCAGTAGTATAAAACCAGGAACCTCTGGAAACACCATATATTTT CASSIKPGTSGNTIYF
TRBJ2-1 NA TRBV27 NA TGTGCCAGCAGTTTTTACTCGAACTCGGATGAGCAGTTCTTC CASSFYSNSDEQFF
TRBJ2-7 NA TRBV3-1/TRBV3-2 TRBD2 TGTGCCAGCAGCCAACTACCGGGACTAGCGGGCCGCTACGAGCAGTACTTC CASSQLPGLAGRYEQYF
TRBJ1-6 NA TRBV27 NA TGTGCCAGCCGCCCGGGGCCGGGGGGAGATTCACCCCTCCACTTT CASRPGPGGDSPLHF
TRBJ1-2 NA TRBV3-1/TRBV3-2 NA TGTGCCAGCAGCCAAGAAGAGACGCTTCAAACGGTCTATGGCTACACCTTC CASSQEETLQTVYGYTF
TRBJ1-5 once TRBV19 TRBD1 TGTGCCAGTAGCAAAGGGGACAGGGGAAGCAATCAGCCCCAGCATTTT CASSKGDRGSNQPQHF
TRBJ1-6 NA TRBV28 TRBD1 TGTGCCAGCACCTCCCGGGACAGGGATAATTCACCCCTCCACTTT CASTSRDRDNSPLHF
TRBJ1-2 NA TRBV2 TRBD1 TGTGCCAGCAGTGCTTTGCCTCTGGGACAGGGGGCGCCTAACTATGGCTACACCTTC CASSALPLGQGAPNYGYTF
TRBJ1-6 NA TRBV5-1 TRBD1 TGCGCCAGCAGCTGGACAGGGGACAATTCACCCCTCCACTTT CASSWTGDNSPLHF
TRBJ2-7 NA TRBV7-4 NA TGTGCCAGCAGCTCCAACGAGCAGTACTTC CASSSNEQYF
TRBJ2-2 NA TRBV10-3 TRBD2 TGTGCCACCAGACTAGCGGGAACGGAGGAGCTGTTTTTT CATRLAGTEELFF
TRBJ2-7 once TRBV5-6 TRBD2 TGTGCCAGCAGCTTAGTGGCGGGAGGGCCCGCCTACGAGCAGTACTTC CASSLVAGGPAYEQYF
TRBJ2-3 NA TRBV6-5 TRBD2 TGTGCCAGCACAGCTAGCGGGAGAGGGGATACGCAGTATTTT CASTASGRGDTQYF
TRBJ2-3 NA TRBV20-1 TRBD2 TGCAGTGCTAGTAATAGCGGGAGGAACAGGCCGTGGGATACGCAGTATTTT CSASNSGRNRPWDTQYF
TRBJ2-7 NA TRBV18 TRBD2 TGTGCCAGCTCCTTGACTAGCGGGAGCCACGAGCAGTACTTC CASSLTSGSHEQYF
TRBJ1-4 NA TRBV10-3 NA TGTGCCATCAGTCCCCCGGGGGCGCCGGCCCAACTGTTTTTT CAISPPGAPAQLFF
TRBJ1-5 NA TRBV19 NA TGTGCCAGTAGTATTGGCAGCTACAATCAGCCCCAGCATTTT CASSIGSYNQPQHF
TRBJ1-6 NA TRBV4-1 NA TGCGCCAGCAGCCCAATACTTGAGATTGGGGATTCACCCCTCCACTTT CASSPILEIGDSPLHF
TRBJ1-1 NA TRBV3-1/TRBV3-2 TRBD1 TGTGCCAGCAGCCAAGGGGACAGGCTGTTAACTGAAGCTTTCTTT CASSQGDRLLTEAFF
TRBJ2-2 NA TRBV6-5 NA TGTGCCAGCAGTTCCATCCCACGTGGGGAGCTGTTTTTT CASSSIPRGELFF
TRBJ1-3 NA TRBV5-1 NA TGCGCCAGCAGCTTGGAGGGACGAGGAGACACCATATATTTT CASSLEGRGDTIYF
TRBJ1-6 NA TRBV6-5 NA TGTGCCAGCATCGCCGAGGGGGGGCTTGAATCACCCCTCCACTTT CASIAEGGLESPLHF
TRBJ2-7 NA TRBV2 TRBD2 TGTGCCAGCAGTGACGGACTAGCGGTTTGGGGGTACGAGCAGTACTTC CASSDGLAVWGYEQYF
TRBJ2-4 NA TRBV5-6 TRBD2 TGTGCCAGCAGCTTGGGACTAGCCGGGAAAAACATTCAGTACTTC CASSLGLAGKNIQYF
TRBJ2-7 NA TRBV27 NA TGTGCCAGCAGCCCCGACAGGCTTATCTCCTACGAGCAGTACTTC CASSPDRLISYEQYF
TRBJ1-3 NA TRBV6-5 NA TGTGCCAGCACTTTACAGGGAAGTGGAAACACCATATATTTT CASTLQGSGNTIYF
TRBJ2-2 NA TRBV7-2 NA TGTGCCAGCAGCTTAGTGGCAGTGAACACCGGGGAGCTGTTTTTT CASSLVAVNTGELFF
TRBJ1-4 NA TRBV29-1 NA TGCAGCGCCGTTTGGGGGGCTAATGAAAAACTGTTTTTT CSAVWGANEKLFF
TRBJ1-1 NA TRBV28 TRBD1 TGTGCCAGCAGTCCGTGGACAGGGAAATACACTGAAGCTTTCTTT CASSPWTGKYTEAFF
TRBJ1-5 NA TRBV11-2 NA TGTGCCAGCAGCTTAGGAGCGGGGTACGATCAGCCCCAGCATTTT CASSLGAGYDQPQHF
TRBJ2-1 NA TRBV7-2 NA TGTGCCAGCAGCTTTGGTAGGGTGGATGAGCAGTTCTTC CASSFGRVDEQFF
TRBJ2-1 NA TRBV12-3/TRBV12-4 NA TGTGCCAGCAGTTTAAGTCTCACTGAGCAGTTCTTC CASSLSLTEQFF
TRBJ2-7 NA TRBV11-2 TRBD2 TGTGCCAGCAGCCGGACTAGCGGGGGGTACGAGCAGTACTTC CASSRTSGGYEQYF
TRBJ1-5 NA TRBV2 NA TGTGCCAGCAGTGACAGGGCAGACAATCAGCCCCAGCATTTT CASSDRADNQPQHF
TRBJ2-7 NA TRBV18 NA TGTGCCAGCTCACCACCTCGGGAATCTTCGACCTACGAGCAGTACTTC CASSPPRESSTYEQYF
TRBJ1-6 NA TRBV11-2 NA TGTGCCAGCAGCTTAGAAGAGGGGGAATCCTATAATTCACCCCTCCACTTT CASSLEEGESYNSPLHF
TRBJ2-2 NA TRBV9 TRBD1 TGTGCCAGCAGCGTAGGACAGGGGAAATCCGGGGACACCGGGGAGCTGTTTTTT CASSVGQGKSGDTGELFF
TRBJ1-2 NA TRBV6-2/TRBV6-3 NA TGTGCCAGCAGTTACTCGATTCTGACACTCGGAGGCTACACCTTC CASSYSILTLGGYTF